The 23 T cell receptor beta chains listed next were all sequenced from one sample in a study of blood T cells in healthy people across ages. A second PCR, run for about 6 to 11 cycles, used a sample-barcoded 5' primer plus a J-beta primer mix. TCRdb re-derived calls from the 5' RACE reads in MiXCR, one entry per CDR3 protein. In the table there are roughly 1.7 million distinct CDR3 sequences, roughly 30% of which are singletons. The sample was blood. These receptors were taken from a woman younger than 45 in good health.

This clonotype was detected ten times or more. The V gene is TRBV3-1, the J gene TRBJ2-7; D unclear. Trimming left V 4 bases short and J 2 bases short, with 6 bases between. CDR3 size: 12 residues. CDR1 is LGHDT and CDR2 is YNNKEL in the germline V gene (reference sequence). CDR3 DNA: TGTGCCAGCAGCCCCCACACCTACGAGCAGTACTTC. Amino acid sequence: CASSPHTYEQYF.

V and J are TRBV10-3 and TRBJ2-3; no clear D gene. This CDR3 spans 13 amino acids. Trimming pared 7 bases from V and 1 base from J, leaving 9 bases between. Germline CDR1 ENHRY, CDR2 SYGVKD. CDR3 residues: CAIKEQGTDTQYF. The CDR3, as DNA: TGTGCCATCAAGGAGCAGGGCACAGATACGCAGTATTTT.

The table lists this clonotype with a few counts. The J gene is TRBJ1-2, the V gene TRBV10-3; D is uncertain. The V end lost 3 bases, the J end lost 0 bases, and 8 bases lay between the germline ends. The CDR3 is 14 residues long. Looked up from germline, CDR1 is ENHRY and CDR2 is SYGVKD. The DNA of the CDR3 is TGTGCCATCAGTGATGCATTGCCTAACTATGGCTACACCTTC. It translates to CAISDALPNYGYTF.

V is TRBV6-1 and J is TRBJ2-5; 12 bases line up with TRBD1. The trim removed 7 bases at V and 13 bases at J, leaving 7 bases unmatched. The germline CDR1 and CDR2 sequences are MNHNS and SASEGT. The CDR3 has 12 residues. CDR3 residues: CASNRDRGLGYF. The CDR3 nucleotides are TGTGCCAGCAACCGGGACAGGGGGCTTGGGTACTTC.

For this clonotype: Sequence at one end of the junction differs from germline and may be a read error. The CDR3 reads CASSQPWSGGTDTRYF. The CDR3, as DNA: TGTGCCAGCAGCCAACCTTGGAGCGGGGGCACAGATACGCGGTATTTT. The rearrangement joins TRBV3-1 to TRBJ2-3, with TRBD2 identical over 8 bases. CDR3 length: 16 amino acids. Germline CDR1 is LGHDT and CDR2 is YNNKEL (reference sequence).

The chain uses TRBV20-1 and TRBJ2-1; no clear D. The CDR3 consists of 13 residues. V lost 0 bases and J 6 bases, leaving 9 bases between the germline ends. Looked up from germline, CDR1 is DFQATT and CDR2 is SNEGSKA (reference sequence). This chain's CDR3 is CSARDSVGNEQFF. The CDR3 DNA sequence: TGCAGTGCTAGAGATTCTGTCGGCAATGAGCAGTTCTTC.

This clonotype has only a few counts. The rearrangement links TRBV6-6 to TRBJ2-4; D may be TRBD1 (5 bases). The DNA matches TRBJ2-7 better at its end, which makes the J call doubtful. The length of the CDR3 is 15 residues. Germline CDR1 is MNHNY and CDR2 is SVGAGI (reference sequence). The CDR3 here is CASSYSPREGIEQYF. The CDR3 DNA reads TGTGCCAGCAGTTACTCTCCCAGGGAAGGGATCGAGCAGTACTTC.

In its sample, this clonotype was seen a few times. V and J are TRBV29-1 and TRBJ1-2, with D possibly TRBD1 on 6 matching bases. V lost 3 bases, J lost 0 bases, and 11 bases lay in between. Looked up from germline, CDR1 is SQVTM and CDR2 is ANQGSEA. This CDR3 contains 14 residues. CDR3 amino acids: CSVEGQGPNYGYTF. As DNA, the CDR3 is TGCAGCGTTGAGGGTCAGGGGCCTAACTATGGCTACACCTTC.

In its sample, this clonotype was seen a few times. CDR3 nucleotides: TGTGCCAGCAGCCCGAAACGGCCTAGCTTGATGCGCAATGAGCAGTTCTTC. It specifies CASSPKRPSLMRNEQFF. The V gene is TRBV11-2, the J gene TRBJ2-1, with a possible D match to TRBD2 (5 bases). CDR3 length equals 17 residues. Germline lookup yields CDR1 SGHAT and CDR2 FQNNGV. V shed 5 bases and J shed 6 bases, with 23 bases lying between them. Supplemented by reference TRBV11-2 and TRBJ2-1, the full variable domain reads EAGVAQSPRYKIIEKRQSVAFWCNPISGHATLYWYQQILGQGPKLLIQFQNNGVVDDSQLPKDRFSAERLKGVDSTLKIQPAKLEDSAVYLCASSPKRPSLMRNEQFFGPGTRLTVL.

A remark on this clonotype: At one end, the junction sequence differs from germline, possibly due to a read error. The chain links TRBV9 to TRBJ2-2; 8 positions match TRBD2. The germline gives CDR1 SGDLS, CDR2 YYNGEE. This CDR3 has 17 amino acids. CDR3 sequence reads: CASSVIAGHRGTGERFF. The CDR3 nucleotides are TGTGCCAGCAGCGTAATAGCGGGGCACCGGGGCACCGGGGAGCGGTTTTTT.

The chain recombines TRBV20-1 with TRBJ2-2; D possibly matches TRBD1 or TRBD2 (5 bases each). The CDR3 spans 15 residues. V gave up 5 bases and J gave up 6 bases, with 19 bases separating them. CDR1 DFQATT and CDR2 SNEGSKA come from the germline V gene (reference sequence). Written as DNA, the CDR3 is TGCAGTGCTCGAGTGAGGGAATGGGGCGCCGGGGAGCTGTTTTTT. It is translated as CSARVREWGAGELFF.

The chain has TRBV27 and TRBJ1-6, with D maybe TRBD1 (5 bases). Germline CDR1 reads MNHEY; CDR2 reads SMNVEV (reference sequence). The V and J ends lost 7 bases and 9 bases respectively, with 13 bases between them. CDR3 length: 13 residues. CDR3 residues: CASTWGRSSPLHF. The CDR3 DNA reads as TGTGCCAGCACTTGGGGCAGGAGTTCACCCCTCCACTTT.

The rearrangement uses TRBV27 and TRBJ1-6; no firm D call. The CDR3 covers 14 residues. Per the germline V gene, CDR1 is MNHEY and CDR2 is SMNVEV (reference sequence). V lost 4 bases to trimming and J lost 7 bases, with 11 bases between them. This CDR3 reads CASSYQIENSPLHF. CDR3 nucleotide sequence: TGTGCCAGCAGTTATCAGATCGAAAATTCACCCCTCCACTTT.

This clonotype was counted between two and nine times. The V and J genes are TRBV10-2 and TRBJ2-2, with D perhaps given as TRBD1 or TRBD2 (6 bases each). V lost 4 bases and J lost 3, with 9 bases in between. The CDR3 spans 14 residues. From germline, CDR1 is WSHSY and CDR2 SAAADI. CDR3 nucleotide sequence: TGCGCCAGCAGTGGGGGGGCCTACACCGGGGAGCTGTTTTTT. Protein product: CASSGGAYTGELFF.

This clonotype was counted a few times. This chain joins TRBV30 and TRBJ2-5; D gene uncertain. The CDR3 has 12 amino acids. Per germline, CDR1 GTSNPN and CDR2 SVGIG (reference sequence). Trimming stripped 2 bases from V and 4 bases from J, with 8 bases between. The CDR3 reads CAWSTVPETQYF. The CDR3 region has the DNA TGTGCCTGGAGTACAGTACCAGAGACCCAGTACTTC.

This clonotype turned up a few times. The chain joins TRBV20-1 to TRBJ2-7; 8 positions agree with TRBD1. CDR3 length: 13 amino acids. Trimming removed 6 bases from V and 6 bases from J; junction bases left unmatched: 10. CDR1 is DFQATT and CDR2 is SNEGSKA in the germline V gene (reference sequence). Here the CDR3 reads CSAPSPTGVEQYF. Here the CDR3 DNA reads TGCAGTGCGCCTTCCCCGACAGGGGTCGAGCAGTACTTC.

The chain couples TRBV27 to TRBJ1-2, with 7 bases matching TRBD1. The V segment lost 10 bases and the J segment 5 bases; nucleotides outside the gene matches: 16. Germline V gives CDR1 MNHEY, CDR2 SMNVEV (reference sequence). CDR3 length: 15 residues. The CDR3 DNA reads as TGTGCCACCACACCAAACGACAGGGACCCTTATGGCTACACCTTC. It specifies CATTPNDRDPYGYTF.

This clonotype was counted between two and nine times. The chain is built from TRBV9 and TRBJ1-1; 7 nucleotides line up with TRBD1. J was trimmed by 4 bases and V by 0 bases; bases with no gene match: 3. The CDR3 consists of 14 residues. The germline CDR1 and CDR2 sequences are SGDLS and YYNGEE. CDR3 loop: CASSVDAGGTEAFF. In DNA form, the CDR3 reads TGTGCCAGCAGCGTAGATGCAGGGGGCACTGAAGCTTTCTTT. Together with reference TRBV9 and TRBJ1-1, the CDR3 gives the full variable domain: DSGVTQTPKHLITATGQRVTLRCSPRSGDLSVYWYQQSLDQGLQFLIQYYNGEERAKGNILERFSAQQFPDLHSELNLSSLELGDSALYFCASSVDAGGTEAFFGQGTRLTVV.

The V and J genes are TRBV10-2 and TRBJ1-6, with TRBD1 matching 7 bases. The CDR3 contains 15 residues. Trimming at V came to 6 bases and at J to 7 bases, leaving 9 bases not matched to a gene. Germline assignment: CDR1 WSHSY and CDR2 SAAADI. CDR3 residues: CASRRIGQENSPLHF. CDR3 DNA: TGCGCCAGCAGACGCATCGGACAGGAGAATTCACCCCTCCACTTT.

The chain employs TRBV5-5 and TRBJ2-7, with D possibly called TRBD1 or TRBD2 (7 bases each). V was clipped by 0 bases and J by 3 bases, with 13 bases between them. Germline CDR1 is SGHKS and CDR2 is YYEKEE (reference sequence). This CDR3 contains 15 residues. The CDR3 sequence is CASSLGGRGLYEQYF. The CDR3 region has the DNA TGTGCCAGCAGCTTGGGTGGGAGGGGGCTCTACGAGCAGTACTTC. Full variable domain (outside the CDR3, taken from reference TRBV5-5 and TRBJ2-7): DAGVTQSPTHLIKTRGQQVTLRCSPISGHKSVSWYQQVLGQGPQFIFQYYEKEERGRGNFPDRFSARQFPNYSSELNVNALLLGDSALYLCASSLGGRGLYEQYFGPGTRLTVT.

This clonotype was counted ten times or more. V gene TRBV6-6 combines with J gene TRBJ2-6; D assignment may be TRBD1 or TRBD2 (5 bases each). Germline V gene lookup returns CDR1 MNHNY and CDR2 SVGAGI (reference sequence). V was trimmed by 8 bases and J by 2 bases, leaving 13 bases between them. This CDR3 has 15 amino acids. The CDR3 coding sequence is TGTGCCAGCTGGGAGACAGAGGCTGGGGCCAACGTCCTGACTTTC. Protein sequence: CASWETEAGANVLTF.

This chain uses TRBV5-4 with TRBJ1-2; TRBD1 aligns across 7 bases. There are 14 residues in the CDR3. The germline gives CDR1 SGHNT, CDR2 YYREEE (reference sequence). Unmatched junction bases numbered 7, after V lost 2 bases and J lost 6 bases. The CDR3 loop is CASSLLGGADGYTF. The CDR3 region has the DNA TGTGCCAGCAGCTTACTAGGGGGCGCGGATGGCTACACCTTC.

Only a few counts were recorded for this clonotype. The chain combines TRBV7-9 with TRBJ1-5, with no clear D. The V gene's germline CDR1 is SEHNR and CDR2 FQNEAQ (reference sequence). This CDR3 is built from 16 residues. Trimming removed 5 bases at V and 3 bases at J, with 17 bases between. The DNA for the CDR3 is TGTGCCAGCAGCCTGGACCGGGGAGGGCTCAATCAGCCCCAGCATTTT. The encoded protein is CASSLDRGGLNQPQHF.